This T cell receptor beta chain was captured in a study of shared clonotypes between healthy human individuals. Regarding the study as a whole: Against clonotypes common to all four donors, non-shared ones had lower generation probabilities. The sole specimen, blood, was sampled, and tissue repertoires likely differ. Even with large depth, rarefaction showed that sorted-subset sequencing was incomplete. Memory subsets generally showed smaller estimated richness than naive subsets did.

TCRdb's copy holds only in-frame clones and misses some; the assay was immunoSEQ multiplex PCR. The table shows 1,400,000 or so clones, with about 98.5% occurring only once. Trimming cost V 6 bases and J 6 bases; bases outside gene matches: 10. The CDR3 contains 15 residues. Germline V gene sequence: CDR1 SNHLY, CDR2 FYNNEI. A note on this clone: Its antigen is undetermined.

The sample comprised naive CD4+ T cells sorted from blood. As to subset: CD45RA+ positively selected. The rearrangement uses TRBV2 and TRBJ2-7, with TRBD2 identical over 11 bases. This receptor was taken from a young man in good health. DNA of the CDR3: TGTGCCAGCAGCGGCGGGACTAGCGGAGAGGGCGAGCAGTACTTC. Translating it yields CASSGGTSGEGEQYF.